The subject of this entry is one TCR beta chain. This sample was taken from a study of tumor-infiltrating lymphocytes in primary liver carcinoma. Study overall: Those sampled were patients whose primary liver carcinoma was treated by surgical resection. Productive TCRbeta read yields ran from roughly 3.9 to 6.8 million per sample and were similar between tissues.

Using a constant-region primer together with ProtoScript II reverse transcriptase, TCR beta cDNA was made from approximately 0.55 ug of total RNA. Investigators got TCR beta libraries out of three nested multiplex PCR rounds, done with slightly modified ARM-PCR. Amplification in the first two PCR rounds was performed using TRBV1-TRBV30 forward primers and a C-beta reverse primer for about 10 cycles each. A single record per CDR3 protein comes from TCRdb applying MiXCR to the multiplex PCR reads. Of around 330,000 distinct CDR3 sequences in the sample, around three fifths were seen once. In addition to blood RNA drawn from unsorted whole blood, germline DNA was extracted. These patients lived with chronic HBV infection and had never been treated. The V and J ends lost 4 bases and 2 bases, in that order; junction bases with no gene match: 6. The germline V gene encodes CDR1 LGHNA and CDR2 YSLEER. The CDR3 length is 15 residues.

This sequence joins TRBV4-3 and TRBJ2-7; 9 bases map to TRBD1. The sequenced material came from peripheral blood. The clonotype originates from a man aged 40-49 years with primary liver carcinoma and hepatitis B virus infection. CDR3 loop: CASSLPGQGTYEQYF. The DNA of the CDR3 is TGCGCCAGCAGCCTACCGGGACAGGGAACCTACGAGCAGTACTTC.